This passage covers 12 T cell receptor beta chains from one sample sequenced in a study of a mutant IDH1 vaccine in newly diagnosed glioma. TCRdb's table, derived via immunoSEQ multiplex PCR, lists solely in-frame clones and lacks some. The sample contains some 130,000 clones, about four fifths of which appear only once. The time point: week 11, during vaccination. The content of each vaccine dose was 300 ug of mutant IDH1 20-mer peptide, and topical imiquimod accompanied it. The antigens for these receptors are not known. This sample comprised PBMCs, obtained from a glioma patient whose treatment included an IDH1 peptide vaccine. These receptors all come from a man in his forties with glioma.

The V gene is TRBV6-5, the J gene TRBJ2-7; maybe TRBD2 (6 bases). Germline V lookup: CDR1 MNHEY, CDR2 SVGAGI. V gave up 7 bases and J gave up 10 bases, with 14 bases separating them. The CDR3 spans 11 residues. CDR3 protein: CASKNEGTQYF. For the CDR3, the DNA is TGTGCCAGCAAAAACGAAGGGACTCAGTACTTC.

This chain uses TRBV4-3 with TRBJ2-7; D is unclear. CDR3 size: 14 residues. V lost 0 bases, J lost 2 bases, and 8 bases lay in between. Germline CDR1 and CDR2: LGHNA and YSLEER. The CDR3 loop is CASSQEVSTYEQYF. The DNA of the CDR3 is TGCGCCAGCAGCCAAGAGGTCAGTACCTACGAGCAGTACTTC.

This clone occurred a few times. The chain recombines TRBV5-1 with TRBJ1-3; no firm D call. The CDR3 length is 17 residues. CDR1 SGHRS and CDR2 YFSETQ come from the germline V gene. The germline V and J ends were trimmed by 4 bases and 0 bases, with 17 bases remaining between them. CDR3: CASSPRGRDYSGNTIYF. CDR3 coding DNA: TGCGCCAGCAGCCCCCGGGGAAGAGATTACTCTGGAAACACCATATATTTT. The full variable domain, rest sourced from reference TRBV5-1 and TRBJ1-3, is KAGVTQTPRYLIKTRGQQVTLSCSPISGHRSVSWYQQTPGQGLQFLFEYFSETQRNKGNFPGRFSGRQFSNSRSEMNVSTLELGDSALYLCASSPRGRDYSGNTIYFGEGSWLTVV.

V gene TRBV25-1 combines with J gene TRBJ2-1; tentative D call: TRBD1 (6 bases). Trimming took 7 bases from V and 1 from J, leaving 14 bases between them. The CDR3 is made up of 15 amino acids. Germline CDR1 and CDR2: MGHDK and SYGVNS. The CDR3 sequence: CASITSGTSYNEQFF. The DNA for the CDR3 is TGTGCCAGCATCACCTCCGGGACATCCTACAATGAGCAGTTCTTC.

J is TRBJ2-7 and V is TRBV9, with 9 bases fitting TRBD2. The length of the CDR3 is 15 residues. Germline assignment: CDR1 SGDLS and CDR2 YYNGEE. V gave up 3 bases and J gave up 1 base; unmatched junction bases: 5. CDR3 region: CASSAGLAISYEQYF. The CDR3 DNA reads as TGTGCCAGCAGCGCGGGACTAGCTATATCCTACGAGCAGTACTTC.

This chain uses TRBV7-2 with TRBJ2-5, with TRBD2 as a possible D gene (6 bases). Germline V lookup: CDR1 SGHTA, CDR2 FQGNSA. The CDR3 is 15 residues long. V gave up 1 base and J gave up 2 bases, with 11 bases separating them. CDR3 sequence reads: CASSLGRGGQETQYF. The CDR3, as DNA: TGTGCCAGCAGCTTAGGAAGGGGAGGACAAGAGACCCAGTACTTC. Full variable domain (rest looked up from reference TRBV7-2 and TRBJ2-5): GAGVSQSPSNKVTEKGKDVELRCDPISGHTALYWYRQSLGQGLEFLIYFQGNSAPDKSGLPSDRFSAERTGGSVSTLTIQRTQQEDSAVYLCASSLGRGGQETQYFGPGTRLLVL.

J is TRBJ2-2 and V is TRBV28; TRBD2 matches at 8 bases. The CDR3 totals 14 residues. Trimming took 7 bases from V and 6 from J; bases not matched to a gene: 7. Germline loops: CDR1 MDHEN, CDR2 SYDVKM. CDR3 bases: TGTGCCAGCAAGAAAGCGGGAGAGGCCGGGGAGCTGTTTTTT. This gives the protein CASKKAGEAGELFF. Using reference TRBV28 and TRBJ2-2 for the parts outside the CDR3, the full variable domain is DVKVTQSSRYLVKRTGEKVFLECVQDMDHENMFWYRQDPGLGLRLIYFSYDVKMKEKGDIPEGYSVSREKKERFSLILESASTNQTSMYLCASKKAGEAGELFFGEGSRLTVL.

The J gene is TRBJ1-1, the V gene TRBV27; 9 bases line up with TRBD1. The CDR3 extends over 13 amino acids. Germline assignment: CDR1 MNHEY and CDR2 SMNVEV (reference sequence). V lost 6 bases, J lost 8 bases, and 7 bases stayed unmatched. DNA for the CDR3: TGTGCCAGCAGGATACAGGGGGCGGCGGAAGCTTTCTTT. As protein: CASRIQGAAEAFF.

The chain recombines TRBV2 with TRBJ1-5; D may be TRBD1 (6 bases). V gave up 2 bases and J gave up 4 bases, with 21 bases separating them. Germline CDR1 and CDR2: SNHLY and FYNNEI. The CDR3 is made up of 18 amino acids. CDR3 protein: CASSERRPGTSGNQPQHF. The CDR3 DNA sequence: TGTGCCAGCAGTGAACGCCGTCCCGGGACATCAGGGAATCAGCCCCAGCATTTT.

V usage is TRBV6-1 and J usage is TRBJ2-7; 11 bases fit TRBD2. Germline V gene data show CDR1 as MNHNS and CDR2 as SASEGT. The ends lost 3 bases at V and 2 bases at J; junction bases unmatched: 6. The CDR3 extends over 16 amino acids. CDR3 region: CASSERGTSGPYEQYF. The CDR3 DNA sequence: TGTGCCAGCAGTGAGAGGGGGACTAGCGGCCCCTACGAGCAGTACTTC.

The chain uses TRBV7-2 and TRBJ2-1, with D perhaps matching TRBD1 or TRBD2 (5 bases each). This CDR3 spans 12 amino acids. Trimming took 6 bases from V and 10 from J, leaving 13 bases between them. Germline V gene sequence: CDR1 SGHTA, CDR2 FQGNSA. The DNA for the CDR3 is TGTGCCAGCAGTCATCGGGGCGTGGAGCAGTTCTTC. Residues: CASSHRGVEQFF.

The chain links TRBV7-2 to TRBJ1-5; 7 bases are shared with TRBD1. V trimming: 2 bases; J trimming: 4 bases; junction bases outside the gene matches: 5. The CDR3 loop spans 15 amino acids. Germline CDR1 reads SGHTA; CDR2 reads FQGNSA. CDR3 amino acids: CASSLTTGVNQPQHF. CDR3 in DNA: TGTGCCAGCAGCTTAACTACAGGGGTAAATCAGCCCCAGCATTTT.